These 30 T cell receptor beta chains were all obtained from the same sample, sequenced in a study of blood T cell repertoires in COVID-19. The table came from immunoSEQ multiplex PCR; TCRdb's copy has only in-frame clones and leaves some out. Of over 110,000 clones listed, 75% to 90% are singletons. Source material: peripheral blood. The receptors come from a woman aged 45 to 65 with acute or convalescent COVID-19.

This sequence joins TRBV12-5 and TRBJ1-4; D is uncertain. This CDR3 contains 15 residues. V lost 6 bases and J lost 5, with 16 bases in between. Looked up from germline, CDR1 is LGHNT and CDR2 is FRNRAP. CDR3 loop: CASGPLVGGNEKLFF. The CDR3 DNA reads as TGTGCTAGTGGCCCCCTCGTGGGCGGGAATGAAAAACTGTTTTTT.

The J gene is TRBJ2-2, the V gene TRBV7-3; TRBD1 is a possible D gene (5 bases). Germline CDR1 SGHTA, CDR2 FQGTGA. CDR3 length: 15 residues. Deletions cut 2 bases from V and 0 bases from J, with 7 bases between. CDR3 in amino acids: CASSLAGTNTGELFF. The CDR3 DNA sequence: TGTGCCAGCAGCTTAGCAGGGACGAACACCGGGGAGCTGTTTTTT.

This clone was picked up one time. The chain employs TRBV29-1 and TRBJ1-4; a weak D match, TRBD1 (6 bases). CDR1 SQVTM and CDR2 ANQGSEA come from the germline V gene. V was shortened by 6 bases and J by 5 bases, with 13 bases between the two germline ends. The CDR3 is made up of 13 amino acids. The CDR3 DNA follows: TGCAGCGTGAAGACAGGCCGGAATGAAAAACTGTTTTTT. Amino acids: CSVKTGRNEKLFF. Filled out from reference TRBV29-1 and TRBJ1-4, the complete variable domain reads SAVISQKPSRDICQRGTSLTIQCQVDSQVTMMFWYRQQPGQSLTLIATANQGSEATYESGFVIDKFPISRPNLTFSTLTVSNMSPEDSSIYLCSVKTGRNEKLFFGSGTQLSVL.

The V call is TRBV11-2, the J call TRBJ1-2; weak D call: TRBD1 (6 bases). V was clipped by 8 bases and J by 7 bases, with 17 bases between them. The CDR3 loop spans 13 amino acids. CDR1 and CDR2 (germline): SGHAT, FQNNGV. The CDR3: CASLGQGRAGYTF. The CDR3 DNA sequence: TGTGCCAGCCTGGGGCAGGGGCGGGCTGGCTACACCTTC.

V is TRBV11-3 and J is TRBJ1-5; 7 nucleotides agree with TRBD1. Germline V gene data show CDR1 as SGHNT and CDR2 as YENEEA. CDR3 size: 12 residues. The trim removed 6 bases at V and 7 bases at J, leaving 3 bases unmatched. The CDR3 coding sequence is TGTGCCAGCAGAATGACAGGGCAGCCCCAGCATTTT. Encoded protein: CASRMTGQPQHF. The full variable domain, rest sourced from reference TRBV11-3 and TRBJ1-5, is EAGVVQSPRYKIIEKKQPVAFWCNPISGHNTLYWYLQNLGQGPELLIRYENEEAVDDSQLPKDRFSAERLKGVDSTLKIQPAELGDSAVYLCASRMTGQPQHFGDGTRLSIL.

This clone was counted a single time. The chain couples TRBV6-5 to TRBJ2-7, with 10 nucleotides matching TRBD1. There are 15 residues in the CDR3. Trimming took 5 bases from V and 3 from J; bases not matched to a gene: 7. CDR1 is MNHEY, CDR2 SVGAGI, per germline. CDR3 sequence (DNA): TGTGCCAGCAGTCTCCGACAGGGGGCTGGCTACGAGCAGTACTTC. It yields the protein CASSLRQGAGYEQYF.

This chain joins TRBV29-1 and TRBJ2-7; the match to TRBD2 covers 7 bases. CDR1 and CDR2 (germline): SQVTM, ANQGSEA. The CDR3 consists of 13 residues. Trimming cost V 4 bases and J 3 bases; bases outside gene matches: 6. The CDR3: CSVVGGVVYEQYF. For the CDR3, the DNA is TGCAGCGTTGTGGGGGGGGTGGTCTACGAGCAGTACTTC.

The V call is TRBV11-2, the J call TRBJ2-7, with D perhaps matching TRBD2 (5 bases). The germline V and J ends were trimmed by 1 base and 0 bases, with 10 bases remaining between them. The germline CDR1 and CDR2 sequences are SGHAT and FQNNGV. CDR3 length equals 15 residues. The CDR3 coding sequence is TGTGCCAGCAGCTTAGTCTCCGGGAACTCCTACGAGCAGTACTTC. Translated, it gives CASSLVSGNSYEQYF.

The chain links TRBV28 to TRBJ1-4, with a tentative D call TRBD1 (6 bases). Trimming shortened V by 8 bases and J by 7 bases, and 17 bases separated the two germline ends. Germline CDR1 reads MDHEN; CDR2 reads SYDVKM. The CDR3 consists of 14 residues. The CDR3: CASVAGGESEKLFF. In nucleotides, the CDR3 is TGTGCCAGCGTGGCGGGGGGCGAAAGTGAAAAACTGTTTTTT.

The CDR3 coding sequence is TGTGCCAGCAGCGAGGAGGGGGGGACCTACGAGCAGTACTTC. Translating it yields CASSEEGGTYEQYF. V gene TRBV2 combines with J gene TRBJ2-7; D possibly corresponds to TRBD2 (7 bases). The CDR3 runs to 14 residues. Per germline, CDR1 SNHLY and CDR2 FYNNEI. V dropped 6 bases and J dropped 2 bases, with 14 bases sitting between them.

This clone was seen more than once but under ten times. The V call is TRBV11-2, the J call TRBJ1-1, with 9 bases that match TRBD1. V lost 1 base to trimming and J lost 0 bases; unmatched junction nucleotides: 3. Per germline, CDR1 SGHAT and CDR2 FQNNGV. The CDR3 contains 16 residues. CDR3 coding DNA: TGTGCCAGCAGCTTAGCAACAGGGGGCTTGAACACTGAAGCTTTCTTT. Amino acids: CASSLATGGLNTEAFF.

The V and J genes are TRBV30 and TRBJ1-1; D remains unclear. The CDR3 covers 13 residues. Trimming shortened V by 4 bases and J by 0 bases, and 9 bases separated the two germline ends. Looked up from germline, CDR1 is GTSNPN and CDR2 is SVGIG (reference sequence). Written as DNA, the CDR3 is TGTGCCTGGACAAGAGCCATGAACACTGAAGCTTTCTTT. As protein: CAWTRAMNTEAFF.

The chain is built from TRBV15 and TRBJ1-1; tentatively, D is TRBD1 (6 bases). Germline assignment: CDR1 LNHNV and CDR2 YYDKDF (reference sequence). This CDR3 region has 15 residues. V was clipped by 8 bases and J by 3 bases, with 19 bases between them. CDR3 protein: CATAPQRGSDTEAFF. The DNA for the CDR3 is TGTGCCACCGCACCGCAAAGGGGGTCGGACACTGAAGCTTTCTTT.

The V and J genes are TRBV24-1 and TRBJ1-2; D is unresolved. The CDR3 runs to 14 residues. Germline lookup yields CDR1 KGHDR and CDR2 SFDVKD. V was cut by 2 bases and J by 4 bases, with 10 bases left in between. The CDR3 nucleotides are TGTGCCACCAGTGATTCAGCACAGAGCTATGGCTACACCTTC. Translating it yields CATSDSAQSYGYTF.

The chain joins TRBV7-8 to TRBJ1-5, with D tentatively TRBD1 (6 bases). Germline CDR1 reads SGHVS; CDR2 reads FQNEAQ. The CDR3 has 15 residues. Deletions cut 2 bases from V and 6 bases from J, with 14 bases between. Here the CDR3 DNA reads TGTGCCAGCAGCTTACTTCCGGCAGGGGTTCAGCCCCAGCATTTT. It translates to CASSLLPAGVQPQHF.

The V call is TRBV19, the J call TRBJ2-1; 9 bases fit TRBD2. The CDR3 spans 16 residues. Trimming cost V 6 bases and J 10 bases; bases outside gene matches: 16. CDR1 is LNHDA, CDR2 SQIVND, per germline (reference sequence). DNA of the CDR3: TGTGCCAGTAGCTTCGCACTAGCGGGTCTATCGGGGGAGCAGTTCTTC. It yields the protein CASSFALAGLSGEQFF.

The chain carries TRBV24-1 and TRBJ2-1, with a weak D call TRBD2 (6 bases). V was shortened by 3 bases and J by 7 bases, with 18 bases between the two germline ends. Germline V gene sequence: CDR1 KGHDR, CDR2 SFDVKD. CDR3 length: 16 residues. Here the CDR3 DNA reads TGTGCCACCAGTGATACGCCCGGGGGTTCAGGAAATGAGCAGTTCTTC. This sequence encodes CATSDTPGGSGNEQFF.

The CDR3 nucleotides are TGTGCCATCAGTCGACAGAATAGCGGGCCCCAGCATTTT. Its protein is CAISRQNSGPQHF. V usage is TRBV10-3 and J usage is TRBJ1-5, with D tentatively TRBD1 (5 bases). This CDR3 has 13 amino acids. The V end was cut by 5 bases, the J end by 9 bases, with 14 bases between. Germline assignment: CDR1 ENHRY and CDR2 SYGVKD.

The CDR3 DNA reads TGTGCCAGTAGTATAGGGGACAGAGTCATGAACACTGAAGCTTTCTTT. Its protein product is CASSIGDRVMNTEAFF. The chain links TRBV19 to TRBJ1-1; 7 bases agree with TRBD1. The CDR3 runs 16 residues. Germline V CDR1 and CDR2: LNHDA, SQIVND (reference sequence). V trimming: 1 base; J trimming: 0 bases; junction bases outside the gene matches: 5.

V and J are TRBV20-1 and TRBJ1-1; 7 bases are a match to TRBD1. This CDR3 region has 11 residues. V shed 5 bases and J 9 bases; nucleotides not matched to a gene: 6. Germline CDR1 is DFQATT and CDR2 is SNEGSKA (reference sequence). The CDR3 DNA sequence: TGCAGTGCTCTCGAGACAGGGAAAGCTTTCTTT. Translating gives CSALETGKAFF.

The CDR3 DNA reads as TGTGCCAGCAGACGCTACCCTGAGACCGGGGAGCTGTTTTTT. Residues: CASRRYPETGELFF. The chain combines TRBV6-5 with TRBJ2-2, with unresolved D. Trimming stripped 6 bases from V and 5 bases from J, with 13 bases between. Germline lookup yields CDR1 MNHEY and CDR2 SVGAGI. The CDR3 is made up of 14 amino acids.

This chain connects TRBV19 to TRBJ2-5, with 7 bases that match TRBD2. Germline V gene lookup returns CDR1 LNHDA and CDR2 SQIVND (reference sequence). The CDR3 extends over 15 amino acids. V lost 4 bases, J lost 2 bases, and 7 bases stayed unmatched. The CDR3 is CASSKQRGLQETQYF. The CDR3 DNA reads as TGTGCCAGTAGTAAACAGCGGGGCCTACAAGAGACCCAGTACTTC.

CDR3 in amino acids: CASSPGAPGTGEAFF. The CDR3, as DNA: TGTGCCAGCTCACCAGGGGCCCCCGGGACAGGGGAAGCTTTCTTT. The V and J genes are TRBV18 and TRBJ1-1, with TRBD1 matching 9 bases. The trim removed 2 bases at V and 8 bases at J, leaving 9 bases unmatched. CDR3 size: 15 residues. Per germline, CDR1 KGHSH and CDR2 LQKENI.

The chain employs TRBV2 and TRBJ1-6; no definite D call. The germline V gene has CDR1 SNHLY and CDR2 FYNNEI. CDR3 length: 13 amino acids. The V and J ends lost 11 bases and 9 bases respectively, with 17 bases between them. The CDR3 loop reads CAGQVGDSSPLHF. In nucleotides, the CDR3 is TGTGCCGGTCAAGTCGGGGATTCTTCACCCCTCCACTTT.

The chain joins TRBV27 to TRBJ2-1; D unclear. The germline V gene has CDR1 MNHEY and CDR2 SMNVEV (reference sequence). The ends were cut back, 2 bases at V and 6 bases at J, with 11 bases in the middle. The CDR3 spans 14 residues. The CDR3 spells CASSLEVEANEQFF. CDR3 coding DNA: TGTGCCAGCAGTTTAGAAGTCGAGGCCAATGAGCAGTTCTTC.

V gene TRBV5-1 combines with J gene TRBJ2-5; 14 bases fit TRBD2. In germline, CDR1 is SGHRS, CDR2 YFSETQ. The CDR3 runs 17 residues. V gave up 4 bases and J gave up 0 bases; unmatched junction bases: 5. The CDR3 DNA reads TGCGCCAGCAGCCGGACTAGCGGGGGGCCTTACCAAGAGACCCAGTACTTC. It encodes CASSRTSGGPYQETQYF.

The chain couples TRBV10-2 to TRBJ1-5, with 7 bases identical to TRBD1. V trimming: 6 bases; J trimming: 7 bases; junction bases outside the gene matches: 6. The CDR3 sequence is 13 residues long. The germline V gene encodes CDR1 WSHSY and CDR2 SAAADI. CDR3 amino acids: CASSDRVGQPQHF. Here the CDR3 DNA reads TGCGCCAGCAGCGACAGGGTGGGACAGCCCCAGCATTTT.

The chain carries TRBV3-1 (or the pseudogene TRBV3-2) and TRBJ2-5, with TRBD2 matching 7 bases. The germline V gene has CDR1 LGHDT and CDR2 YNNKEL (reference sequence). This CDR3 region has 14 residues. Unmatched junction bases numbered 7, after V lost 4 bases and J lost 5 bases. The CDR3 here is CASSPNWGGETQYF. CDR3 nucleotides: TGTGCCAGCAGCCCTAACTGGGGGGGGGAGACCCAGTACTTC.

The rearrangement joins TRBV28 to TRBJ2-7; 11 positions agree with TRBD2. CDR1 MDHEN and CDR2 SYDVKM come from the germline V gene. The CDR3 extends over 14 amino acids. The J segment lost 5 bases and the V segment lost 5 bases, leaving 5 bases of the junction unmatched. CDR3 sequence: CASSTSGSVDEQYF. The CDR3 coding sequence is TGTGCCAGCAGTACTAGCGGGAGTGTAGACGAGCAGTACTTC.

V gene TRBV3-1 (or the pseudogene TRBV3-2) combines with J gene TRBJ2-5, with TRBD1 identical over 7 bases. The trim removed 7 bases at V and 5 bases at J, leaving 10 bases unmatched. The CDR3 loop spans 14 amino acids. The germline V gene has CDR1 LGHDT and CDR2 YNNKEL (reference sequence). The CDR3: CASKNTGVWETQYF. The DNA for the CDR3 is TGTGCCAGCAAAAATACAGGGGTGTGGGAGACCCAGTACTTC.